The rows below give T cell receptor beta chains drawn from one sample of a study of T cell changes during pregnancy in multiple sclerosis. Only in-frame clones appear in the TCRdb table, and some are missing; sequencing was by immunoSEQ multiplex PCR. The sample records 90,000 or so clones, less than 95% being singletons. Sequenced material: peripheral blood, taken before pregnancy. Receptors were obtained from a female donor with multiple sclerosis, enrolled in a pregnancy study. Both conserved end residues are part of each CDR3. The order of the fields is V gene, CDR3 protein.

>TRBV5-1
CASSFGHSNYGYTF
>TRBV5-1
CASSRRREGPSREQYF
>TRBV19
CASSMVLRGQRETQYF
>TRBV9
CASSGLGGLAGELFF
>TRBV19
CASSIGGFGETQYF
>TRBV19
CASSIPQQPQHF
>TRBV5-1
CASSPAVGAGDTQYF
>TRBV9
CASSTGQGSYEQYF
>TRBV4-1
CASSQGQGSPSYEQYF
>TRBV10-1
CASSHWGGSSDTGELFF
>TRBV9
CASSVVGTSSGEQFF
>TRBV10-1
CASSESMSAETQYF
>TRBV6-1
CAGEDRSSTGELFF
>TRBV28
CASSSQRGTQPQHF
>TRBV5-6
CASSSLFRTGIRDTQYF
>TRBV19
CASSIGVNTEAFF
>TRBV5-4
CASSPWTGGGTDTQYF
>TRBV9
CASSAWGGDTEAFF
>TRBV28
CASVGGVSNQPQHF
>TRBV10-3
CAISDQANYGYTF
>TRBV5-4
CASNYGTSGRVEQFF
>TRBV6-5
CASSYSRDRARAFF
>TRBV14
CASSQDSSVTYEQYF
>TRBV19
CASSTLLGYEQYF
>TRBV6-5
CASSPDRGSSPLHF
>TRBV27
CASSSNYEQYF
>TRBV5-5
CASSLEARGGETQYF
>TRBV7-9
CASSRDRANYGYTF
>TRBV9
CASSAQTAGLDEQYF
>TRBV5-1
CASSLYSVNTEAFF
>TRBV10-1
CASSEKWEPSYEQYF
>TRBV13
CASSLDWTGKTEAFF
>TRBV29-1
CSARQGGEEQYF
>TRBV7-9
CASSLINQPQHF
>TRBV5-1
CASSFTTGETEAFF
>TRBV30
CAWSGTGGLVEKLFF
>TRBV6-1
CASSEQGRGLDQPQHF
>TRBV2
CASGMGSIETQYF
>TRBV6-6
CASSYGWRAFF
>TRBV25-1
CASSEYSGGSDTQYF
>TRBV12-5
CASGDGLYNEQFF
>TRBV27
CASSPSLGTRVMNTEAFF
>TRBV28
CASSTNRDRAPGYTF
>TRBV6-1
CASSSGQGSYNEQFF
>TRBV5-1
CASSLTSGRGNNEQFF
>TRBV6-5
CASSYRDGQTEAFF
>TRBV15
CATSRTGQKHSYEQYF
>TRBV27
CASSFGSHRTEAFF
>TRBV5-1
CASSLGLAGGSTDTQYF
>TRBV9
CASSVGRGFTDTQYF
>TRBV5-8
CASTGKVGNQPQHF
>TRBV2
CASRRTSGNSYEQYF
>TRBV5-4
CASSNSDRGTQYF
>TRBV5-1
CASSDSNYNEQFF
>TRBV10-3
CAIGTSGYNEQFF
>TRBV12-5
CASGPGGNTEAFF
>TRBV4-3
CASSQGVNTEAFF
>TRBV9
CASSSTSLSSYEQYF
>TRBV6-5
CASSYRDRESYEQYF
>TRBV6-4
CASSDSRGTVRPNSPLHF